The source of this T cell receptor beta chain is a study of cytomegalovirus exposure and HLA in healthy donors. Whole-study results and caveats: What a later analysis showed was that several of the most significant clusters appeared linked to common viral pathogens. When a later analysis compared HLA-associated TCR beta chains with equally common others, the HLA-associated chains turned out to be more clonally expanded and to have lower generation probabilities. Serostatus for CMV was the only available immune exposure information.

V dropped 7 bases and J dropped 4; count of bases not matched to a gene: 6. Germline lookup yields CDR1 SNHLY and CDR2 FYNNEI. CDR3 size: 13 residues. 13 Jbeta primers and 60 Vbeta primers were used for the PCR. Profiling relied on immunoSEQ multiplex PCR, and the TCRdb table lists in-frame clones only, not all of them. The sample has roughly 90,000 clones, roughly 70% seen once. Comment on this clone: Its antigen is unidentified.

The rearrangement joins TRBV2 to TRBJ1-1, with 7 bases lining up with TRBD1. Sample: PBMCs. This clonotype originated in a young man in good health and CMV-seropositive. The CDR3 DNA reads TGTGCCAGCATTCCCGACAGGGCCACTGAAGCTTTCTTT. It codes for CASIPDRATEAFF.